This entry lists 32 T cell receptor beta chains sequenced from one sample in a study of T cell repertoires in cytomegalovirus infection. TCRdb reprocessed the reads via MiXCR and lists one record per CDR3 protein. Of some 800,000 distinct CDR3 sequences in the sample, around a third were seen once. Antigen specificity for these receptors is unknown. The sample in question was cultured CD8+ T cells from PBMCs, obtained from culture after CMV antigen stimulation. Every receptor here comes from a human donor in good health (CMV status not recorded). Some clones in this sample may be carry-over from other donors' samples.

This clonotype has more than one count but fewer than ten. The chain has TRBV7-9 and TRBJ2-1; D might be TRBD1 or TRBD2, each matching 6 bases. The V gene's germline CDR1 is SEHNR and CDR2 FQNEAQ (reference sequence). V lost 4 bases and J lost 3, with 16 bases in between. This CDR3 region has 16 residues. The CDR3 is CASSSLEGEYYNEQFF. CDR3 nucleotides: TGTGCCAGCAGCTCCCTGGAGGGGGAATACTACAATGAGCAGTTCTTC.

This clonotype was detected a few times. CDR3 coding DNA: TGTGCCAGCAGTCCTAGGACAGGGGGGCCTAGCTTCAGTGAGCAGTTCTTC. This gives the protein CASSPRTGGPSFSEQFF. This sequence joins TRBV6-6 and TRBJ2-1, with 10 bases fitting TRBD1. V lost 5 bases and J lost 9; bases outside the gene matches: 16. The germline gives CDR1 MNHNY, CDR2 SVGAGI (reference sequence). This CDR3 is 17 amino acids long.

This clonotype came up a few times. The genes are TRBV12-3 or TRBV12-4 and TRBJ1-2; D may be TRBD1 (5 bases). The CDR3 is made up of 15 amino acids. Trimming stripped 5 bases from V and 0 bases from J, with 13 bases between. The CDR3 here is CASSPRRGPNYGYTF. The CDR3 DNA reads TGTGCCAGCAGTCCTCGGAGGGGACCTAACTATGGCTACACCTTC.

This rearrangement joins TRBV7-8 to TRBJ1-2, with D uncertain. V lost 1 base to trimming and J lost 7 bases, with 13 bases between them. CDR3 length: 14 amino acids. Germline V gene data show CDR1 as SGHVS and CDR2 as FQNEAQ. This chain's CDR3 is CASSLGVLAVGYTF. The CDR3, as DNA: TGTGCCAGCAGCTTAGGAGTATTGGCCGTTGGCTACACCTTC.

The chain is built from TRBV6-1 and TRBJ2-2, with a possible D match to TRBD1 (5 bases). Germline V CDR1 and CDR2: MNHNS, SASEGT. The CDR3 length is 15 residues. V was pared by 7 bases and J by 7 bases, with 19 bases between. DNA for the CDR3: TGTGCCAGCACCACTACAGTCGGACAAAACGGGGAGCTGTTTTTT. Translated: CASTTTVGQNGELFF.

This clonotype was recorded many times. The V and J genes are TRBV7-2 and TRBJ1-1, with D maybe TRBD1 (5 bases). Trimming pared 5 bases from V and 1 base from J, leaving 14 bases between. The CDR3 covers 15 residues. In germline, CDR1 is SGHTA, CDR2 FQGNSA. The chain's CDR3 is CASSPAGTGNTEAFF. The CDR3 DNA reads TGTGCCAGCAGCCCGGCCGGGACCGGGAACACTGAAGCTTTCTTT.

This clonotype was counted many times. The chain's CDR3 is CASTPGPGAKNIQYF. The CDR3 nucleotides read TGTGCCAGCACCCCCGGACCGGGAGCCAAAAACATTCAGTACTTC. V usage is TRBV7-2 and J usage is TRBJ2-4; D is uncertain. The CDR3 has 15 amino acids. Looked up from germline, CDR1 is SGHTA and CDR2 is FQGNSA. Trimming shortened V by 7 bases and J by 0 bases, and 13 bases separated the two germline ends. Supplemented by reference TRBV7-2 and TRBJ2-4, the full variable domain reads GAGVSQSPSNKVTEKGKDVELRCDPISGHTALYWYRQSLGQGLEFLIYFQGNSAPDKSGLPSDRFSAERTGGSVSTLTIQRTQQEDSAVYLCASTPGPGAKNIQYFGAGTRLSVL.

This clonotype was recorded a few times. V is TRBV6-2 or TRBV6-3 and J is TRBJ2-1; 7 nucleotides agree with TRBD1. Germline CDR1 MNHEY, CDR2 SVGEGT. The CDR3 runs to 16 residues. J lost 5 bases, V lost 2 bases, and 9 bases had no gene match. CDR3 protein: CASSYGDRGHNNEQFF. The CDR3 DNA follows: TGTGCCAGCAGTTACGGGGACAGAGGACATAACAATGAGCAGTTCTTC.

This clonotype was seen only a few times. J is TRBJ1-4 and V is TRBV2; TRBD1 might be the D (5 bases). CDR1 and CDR2 (germline): SNHLY, FYNNEI. CDR3 length equals 11 residues. Between the trimmed V and J ends, which lost 8 bases and 11 bases, there was a span of 12 bases. The CDR3 DNA is TGTGCCAGCTTGAGGGAGGGGAAACTGTTTTTT. Encoded protein: CASLREGKLFF.

This clonotype was picked up a small number of times. The rearrangement links TRBV4-2 to TRBJ2-7; 9 bases agree with TRBD1. Germline trimming cut 3 bases from V and 2 bases from J; bases unmatched to any gene: 5. Germline CDR1 is LGHNA and CDR2 is YNFKEQ. The CDR3 is 15 residues long. In DNA, the CDR3 is TGTGCCAGCAGCCAGCAGGGACAGGGAGCCTACGAGCAGTACGTC. Its translation is CASSQQGQGAYEQYV.

Ten or more counts support this clonotype. The genes are TRBV12-3 or TRBV12-4 and TRBJ2-3; the D gene is possibly TRBD2 (5 bases). V was shortened by 3 bases and J by 2 bases, with 9 bases between the two germline ends. CDR3 length: 14 amino acids. DNA for the CDR3: TGTGCCAGCAGTTTTGCCGGGGTCACAGATACGCAGTATTTT. It codes for CASSFAGVTDTQYF.

With regard to this clonotype: A read error is possible here, since a much larger clone lies one base away. The gene calls are TRBV7-8 and TRBJ1-5; 7 nucleotides agree with TRBD1. V lost 1 base to trimming and J lost 6 bases; unmatched junction nucleotides: 12. The germline gives CDR1 SGHVS, CDR2 FQNEAQ. The CDR3 consists of 17 residues. CDR3 protein: CASSLVGGWTGTQPQHF. Written as DNA, the CDR3 is TGTGCCAGCAGCTTAGTAGGAGGGTGGACAGGCACTCAGCCCCAGCATTTT.

The chain couples TRBV27 to TRBJ2-7; 11 bases fit TRBD1. This CDR3 is built from 15 residues. The V gene end was trimmed by 6 bases and the J gene end by 6 bases; junction bases not matched to a gene: 10. Germline V gene sequence: CDR1 MNHEY, CDR2 SMNVEV (reference sequence). DNA for the CDR3: TGTGCCAGCAGCTATTCCCCGGGACAGGGGGGCGAGCAGTACGTC. Its protein is CASSYSPGQGGEQYV.

The rearrangement joins TRBV19 to TRBJ1-2; no clear D gene. The CDR3 spans 15 residues. Trimming stripped 3 bases from V and 1 base from J, with 12 bases between. The germline gives CDR1 LNHDA, CDR2 SQIVND (reference sequence). The CDR3 protein is CASSIAGGHNYGYTF. CDR3 DNA sequence: TGTGCCAGTAGTATCGCCGGCGGTCATAACTATGGCTACACCTTC.

The table lists this clonotype with many counts. This chain links TRBV7-3 with TRBJ2-7, with 11 bases fitting TRBD2. Germline CDR1 SGHTA, CDR2 FQGTGA. This CDR3 comprises 19 residues. V shed 5 bases, J shed 3 bases, and the junction held 18 bases outside the gene matches. The CDR3 spells CASSVRLAGPLGNFYEQYV. CDR3 nucleotides: TGTGCCAGCAGCGTACGACTAGCGGGGCCTCTAGGGAATTTCTACGAGCAGTACGTC.

This clonotype was seen a few times. This sequence joins TRBV5-6 and TRBJ1-2, with a tentative D call TRBD1 (6 bases). V shed 4 bases and J shed 8 bases, with 15 bases lying between them. The V gene's germline CDR1 is SGHDT and CDR2 YYEEEE. The CDR3 contains 13 residues. The CDR3 spells CASSPGQQWGYTF. The CDR3 DNA reads TGTGCCAGCAGCCCCGGACAGCAGTGGGGCTACACCTTC. The full variable domain, in which reference TRBV5-6 and TRBJ1-2 provide the parts outside the CDR3, is DAGVTQSPTHLIKTRGQQVTLRCSPKSGHDTVSWYQQALGQGPQFIFQYYEEEERQRGNFPDRFSGHQFPNYSSELNVNALLLGDSALYLCASSPGQQWGYTFGSGTRLTVV.

This clonotype was counted between two and nine times. The chain joins TRBV28 to TRBJ1-2; tentatively, D is TRBD1 (6 bases). Germline lookup yields CDR1 MDHEN and CDR2 SYDVKM. The ends were cut back, 5 bases at V and 8 bases at J, with 12 bases in the middle. This CDR3 is built from 12 residues. Written as DNA, the CDR3 is TGTGCCAGCAGTCCCTGGACAGAAGGCTACACCTTC. Encoded protein: CASSPWTEGYTF.

This clonotype was observed a handful of times. This chain connects TRBV6-6 to TRBJ2-7, with no clear D. Germline-derived CDR1 and CDR2 are MNHNY and SVGAGI (reference sequence). V was trimmed by 2 bases and J by 2 bases, leaving 10 bases between them. This CDR3 contains 14 residues. The CDR3 coding sequence is TGTGCCAGCAGTTACGTTAGGCAAGCCTACGAGCAGTACTTC. This gives the protein CASSYVRQAYEQYF.

Many counts were recorded for this clonotype. The chain carries TRBV5-8 and TRBJ2-7; tentatively, D is TRBD1 (6 bases). The CDR3 contains 15 residues. The V gene's germline CDR1 is SGHTS and CDR2 YDEGEE. The ends were cut back, 3 bases at V and 1 base at J, with 14 bases in the middle. The CDR3 DNA sequence: TGTGCCAGCAGCTACATCAGGACAGATTCCTACGAGCAGTACTTC. Amino acids: CASSYIRTDSYEQYF.

The V call is TRBV6-4, the J call TRBJ2-1, with 8 bases that match TRBD2. V shed 6 bases, J shed 5 bases, and the junction held 3 bases outside the gene matches. Germline V CDR1 and CDR2: MRHNA, SNTAGT. This CDR3 contains 13 residues. CDR3 sequence (DNA): TGTGCCAGCAGCCAGCGGGGGAACAATGAGCAGTTCTTC. Amino acids: CASSQRGNNEQFF.

This clonotype was found a few times. V usage is TRBV4-1 and J usage is TRBJ2-1; 7 positions match TRBD1. V lost 5 bases and J lost 8; bases outside the gene matches: 15. Germline CDR1 MGHRA, CDR2 YSYEKL. This CDR3 region has 16 residues. CDR3 sequence (DNA): TGCGCCAGCAGCACCCACAGAGAGACAGGGTTCGATGAGCAGTTCTTC. Encoded protein: CASSTHRETGFDEQFF.

To note about this clonotype: Relative to the germline gene, one junction end is altered; a read error may explain this. This chain joins TRBV2 and TRBJ2-1; 9 bases match TRBD2. Per the germline V gene, CDR1 is SNHLY and CDR2 is FYNNEI. The CDR3 extends over 13 amino acids. The DNA of the CDR3 is TGTGCCAGCAGTGAAGGACTAGCGGATGAGCAGTTCTTT. Translated: CASSEGLADEQFF.

The chain employs TRBV27 and TRBJ1-3; D call uncertain. This CDR3 region has 17 residues. The V gene's germline CDR1 is MNHEY and CDR2 SMNVEV (reference sequence). The germline V and J ends were trimmed by 6 bases and 0 bases, with 18 bases remaining between them. CDR3 coding DNA: TGTGCCAGCAGCCCGTCTGTGCCTAGCAGCTCTGGAAACACCATATATTTT. Protein: CASSPSVPSSSGNTIYF.

This clonotype was detected a few times. This chain connects TRBV5-1 to TRBJ1-5; tentative D call: TRBD1 (6 bases). Between the trimmed V and J ends, which lost 0 bases and 5 bases, there was a span of 36 bases. CDR3 size: 23 residues. The germline CDR1 and CDR2 sequences are SGHRS and YFSETQ. CDR3 bases: TGCGCCAGCAGCTTGGTCGGACAGCAAATTTTCCTCTCCCCCGAGCCTTCGGATCAGCCCCAGCATTTT. This encodes CASSLVGQQIFLSPEPSDQPQHF. Combining the CDR3 with reference TRBV5-1 and TRBJ1-5 gives the whole variable domain KAGVTQTPRYLIKTRGQQVTLSCSPISGHRSVSWYQQTPGQGLQFLFEYFSETQRNKGNFPGRFSGRQFSNSRSEMNVSTLELGDSALYLCASSLVGQQIFLSPEPSDQPQHFGDGTRLSIL.

This clonotype occurred many times. This chain joins TRBV7-9 and TRBJ2-1; D is undetermined. Germline lookup yields CDR1 SEHNR and CDR2 FQNEAQ (reference sequence). V lost 5 bases and J 7 bases, leaving 9 bases between the germline ends. The CDR3 spans 12 residues. The CDR3: CASSAPGNEQFF. The CDR3 DNA reads as TGTGCCAGCAGCGCCCCCGGGAATGAGCAGTTCTTC.

Worth noting for this clonotype: This may be a read error: a much more frequent sequence differs by one nucleotide. The chain couples TRBV7-2 to TRBJ1-4; D remains ambiguous. The V gene's germline CDR1 is SGHTA and CDR2 FQGNSA. This CDR3 is built from 15 residues. As DNA, the CDR3 is TGTGTCAGCAGCTTAGGTATCACAGAAAATGAAAAACTGTTTTTT. Protein product: CVSSLGITENEKLFF.

This clonotype was recorded many times. The V gene is TRBV6-5, the J gene TRBJ2-5, with D possibly matching TRBD2 (6 bases). Germline lookup yields CDR1 MNHEY and CDR2 SVGAGI. This CDR3 is 15 amino acids long. V was trimmed by 2 bases and J by 5 bases, leaving 15 bases between them. Here the CDR3 DNA reads TGTGCCAGCAGTTACCTGGAGGGATCGATCGAGACCCAGTACTTC. Protein sequence: CASSYLEGSIETQYF.

This clonotype was found a few times. The chain couples TRBV20-1 to TRBJ2-3, with a weak D call TRBD2 (6 bases). The CDR3 has 14 residues. Trimming removed 0 bases at V and 4 bases at J, with 11 bases between. CDR1 is DFQATT, CDR2 SNEGSKA, per germline (reference sequence). In DNA form, the CDR3 reads TGCAGTGCTAGAGATTGGGGGGTCCCAGATACGCAGTATTTT. This encodes CSARDWGVPDTQYF.

The J gene is TRBJ2-1, the V gene TRBV5-4, with 7 bases matching TRBD1. Trimming removed 4 bases from V and 9 bases from J; junction bases left unmatched: 13. This CDR3 has 15 residues. In germline, CDR1 is SGHNT, CDR2 YYREEE (reference sequence). The CDR3 nucleotides are TGTGCCAGCAGCCTCCTTTTCCAGGGGGAAAGTGAGCAGTTCTTC. Encoded protein: CASSLLFQGESEQFF. The full variable domain, rest sourced from reference TRBV5-4 and TRBJ2-1, is ETGVTQSPTHLIKTRGQQVTLRCSSQSGHNTVSWYQQALGQGPQFIFQYYREEENGRGNFPPRFSGLQFPNYSSELNVNALELDDSALYLCASSLLFQGESEQFFGPGTRLTVL.

This clonotype was recorded at least ten times. The rearrangement uses TRBV7-6 and TRBJ1-1; the match to TRBD1 covers 8 bases. The CDR3 sequence is 14 residues long. V shed 2 bases, J shed 7 bases, and the junction held 6 bases outside the gene matches. Germline lookup yields CDR1 SGHVS and CDR2 FNYEAQ. The CDR3 sequence: CASSLTRTGNEAFF. The CDR3 DNA follows: TGTGCCAGCAGCTTAACCCGGACAGGGAATGAAGCTTTCTTT.

The chain couples TRBV15 to TRBJ1-5; the D gene is possibly TRBD1 (5 bases). Germline V gene data show CDR1 as LNHNV and CDR2 as YYDKDF (reference sequence). This CDR3 comprises 16 residues. Trimming removed 5 bases at V and 4 bases at J, with 18 bases between. The CDR3 region has the DNA TGTGCCACCAGCCCGCGGGGGGAGGGGTGGAATCAGCCCCAGCATTTT. Its protein product is CATSPRGEGWNQPQHF.

The chain employs TRBV2 and TRBJ1-5; 8 bases agree with TRBD1. Losses at the gene ends were 6 bases for V and 0 bases for J; bases not matched to a gene: 4. The CDR3 extends over 15 amino acids. Per the germline V gene, CDR1 is SNHLY and CDR2 is FYNNEI. The CDR3, as DNA: TGTGCCAGCAGGGGACAGGACTATAGCAATCAGCCCCAGCATTTT. This codes for CASRGQDYSNQPQHF. Supplemented by reference TRBV2 and TRBJ1-5, the full variable domain reads EPEVTQTPSHQVTQMGQEVILRCVPISNHLYFYWYRQILGQKVEFLVSFYNNEISEKSEIFDDQFSVERPDGSNFTLKIRSTKLEDSAMYFCASRGQDYSNQPQHFGDGTRLSIL.